This is a list of T cell receptor beta chains from one sample in a study of blood T cell repertoires in COVID-19. TCRdb keeps only in-frame clones here, not all; method: immunoSEQ multiplex PCR. The table lists around 200,000 clones, roughly 84% of them singletons. Sequenced sample: peripheral blood. Receptors were obtained from a woman older than 75 with acute or convalescent COVID-19. CDR3s include the opening cysteine and the closing phenylalanine or tryptophan. D genes are given only for firm matches. Rows may omit the clone size; those that give it use once, few, many or a size class.

TRBJ2-1,TRBV12-3/TRBV12-4,once,NA,TGTGCCAGCAGTTTAACGACAGCGGGTGAGCAGTTCTTC,CASSLTTAGEQFF
TRBJ2-2,TRBV3-1/TRBV3-2,NA,TRBD1,TGTGCCAGCAGCACGACAGGGTTCGGGACCGGGGAGCTGTTTTTT,CASSTTGFGTGELFF
TRBJ1-2,TRBV19,NA,TRBD1,TGTGCCAGTAGTGTACCGACCGGGACAGGGGGCATGGATGGCTACACCTTC,CASSVPTGTGGMDGYTF
TRBJ1-2,TRBV30,NA,NA,TGTGCCTGGAGTGAGGTAGGGGCTAACTATGGCTACACCTTC,CAWSEVGANYGYTF
TRBJ1-3,TRBV11-2,NA,TRBD1,TGTGCCAGCAGCTTAGAGGGACAGGCTGGAAACACCATATATTTT,CASSLEGQAGNTIYF
TRBJ2-2,TRBV10-3,NA,TRBD2,TGTGCCATCCCGGCCGGGACTAGCGGTCCCGGGGAGCTGTTTTTT,CAIPAGTSGPGELFF
TRBJ1-1,TRBV4-3,NA,NA,TGCGCCAGCAGCCAAGAGGGGGGGGGAATTGAAGCTTTCTTT,CASSQEGGGIEAFF
TRBJ1-2,TRBV3-1/TRBV3-2,NA,NA,TGTGCCAGCAGCCAAGGAGGCGGAGAGGTCCTTGGCTACACCTTC,CASSQGGGEVLGYTF
TRBJ2-7,TRBV11-2,once,TRBD1,TGTGCCAGCAGCTTAGTCGGGACAGGGGTCATTAGAGGGGAGCAGTACTTC,CASSLVGTGVIRGEQYF
TRBJ2-1,TRBV4-1,NA,TRBD2,TGCGCCAGCAGCCCCGGCCATGGAGCGCGGGGGTACAAAGGTGAGCAGTTCTTC,CASSPGHGARGYKGEQFF
TRBJ2-2,TRBV12-3/TRBV12-4,NA,NA,TGTGCCACAGGGCAGTCGATATCCGGGGAGCTGTTTTTT,CATGQSISGELFF